The entry that follows covers one T cell receptor (beta chain) sequence. CDR1 and CDR2 (germline): LNHDA, SQIVND (reference sequence). V lost 11 bases and J 4 bases, leaving 15 bases between the germline ends. The CDR3 totals 13 residues. Profiling relied on immunoSEQ multiplex PCR, and the TCRdb table lists in-frame clones only, not all of them. Of about 120,000 clones in the sample, approximately 83% are singletons; the top ten hold under 8%. These data belong to a study of blood T cell repertoires in COVID-19. Overall study: Specimens from acute and convalescent COVID-19 originated in the United States, Italy and Spain.

Material: peripheral blood. This sequence was found in a man of 80 years or more with active or convalescent COVID-19. This chain links TRBV19 with TRBJ1-5; no firm D call. CDR3 bases: TGTGCCGTTCAAGAGGGTTATAATCAGCCCCAGCATTTT. This sequence encodes CAVQEGYNQPQHF.